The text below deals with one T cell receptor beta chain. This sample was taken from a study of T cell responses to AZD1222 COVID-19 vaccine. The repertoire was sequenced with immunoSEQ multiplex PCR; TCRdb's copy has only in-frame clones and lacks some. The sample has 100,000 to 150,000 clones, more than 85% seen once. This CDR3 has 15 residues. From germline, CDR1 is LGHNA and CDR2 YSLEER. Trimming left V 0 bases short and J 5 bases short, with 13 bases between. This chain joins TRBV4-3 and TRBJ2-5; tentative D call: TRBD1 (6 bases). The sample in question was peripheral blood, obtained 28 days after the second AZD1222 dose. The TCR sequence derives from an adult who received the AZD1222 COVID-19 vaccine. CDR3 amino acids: CASSQDWTVPETQYF. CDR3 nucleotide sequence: TGCGCCAGCAGCCAAGATTGGACAGTTCCGGAGACCCAGTACTTC.